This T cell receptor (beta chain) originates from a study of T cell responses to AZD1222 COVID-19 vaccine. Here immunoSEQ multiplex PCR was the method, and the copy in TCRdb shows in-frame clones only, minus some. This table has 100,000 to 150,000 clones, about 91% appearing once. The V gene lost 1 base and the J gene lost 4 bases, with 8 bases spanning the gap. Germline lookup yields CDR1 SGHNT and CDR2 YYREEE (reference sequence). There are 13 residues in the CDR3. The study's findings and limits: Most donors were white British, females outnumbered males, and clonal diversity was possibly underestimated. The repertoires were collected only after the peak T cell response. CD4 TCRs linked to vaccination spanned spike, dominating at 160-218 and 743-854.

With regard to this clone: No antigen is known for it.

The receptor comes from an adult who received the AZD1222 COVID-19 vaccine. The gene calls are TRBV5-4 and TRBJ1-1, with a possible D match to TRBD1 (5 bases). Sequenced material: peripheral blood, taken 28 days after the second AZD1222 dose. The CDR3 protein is CASSLYQGTEAFF. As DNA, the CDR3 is TGTGCCAGCAGCTTGTATCAGGGCACTGAAGCTTTCTTT.